Below are 18 T cell receptor beta chains sequenced from a single sample in a study of cytomegalovirus exposure and HLA in healthy donors. Vbeta (60) and Jbeta (13) primers were used in the PCR. The data were produced by immunoSEQ multiplex PCR, yet TCRdb's version contains in-frame clones alone and is incomplete. Seen here are roughly 220,000 clones, roughly 80% observed once, and the top ten hold about 2.6%. The sequencing sample was made of PBMCs. The receptors derive from a middle-aged woman in good health and CMV-seronegative.

Concerning this clone: The junction does not match germline at one end; this may be a read error. J is TRBJ1-4 and V is TRBV7-9; maybe TRBD1 (6 bases). Germline V gives CDR1 SEHNR, CDR2 FQNEAQ (reference sequence). This CDR3 comprises 15 residues. The CDR3: CATSLGTGPNEKLFF. The DNA of the CDR3 is TGTGCCACCAGCTTAGGTACAGGGCCTAATGAAAAACTGTTTTTT.

The rearrangement links TRBV27 to TRBJ2-1; TRBD2 might be the D (6 bases). CDR3 length: 13 residues. Trimming shortened V by 8 bases and J by 10 bases, and 18 bases separated the two germline ends. Germline V gives CDR1 MNHEY, CDR2 SMNVEV (reference sequence). The CDR3 loop reads CASQGRGYGEQFF. The CDR3 DNA reads as TGTGCCAGCCAGGGTCGGGGGTATGGGGAGCAGTTCTTC.

This sequence joins TRBV27 and TRBJ1-5; possible D gene TRBD1, 5 bases. Trimming shortened V by 6 bases and J by 0 bases, and 12 bases separated the two germline ends. The length of the CDR3 is 15 residues. The germline gives CDR1 MNHEY, CDR2 SMNVEV (reference sequence). This CDR3 is CASRSLTDSNQPQHF. CDR3 bases: TGTGCCAGCAGGTCCCTGACAGATAGCAATCAGCCCCAGCATTTT.

This chain joins TRBV7-2 and TRBJ1-4; 9 nucleotides match TRBD1. The CDR3 covers 18 residues. Germline assignment: CDR1 SGHTA and CDR2 FQGNSA. V lost 6 bases, J lost 0 bases, and 11 bases stayed unmatched. In nucleotides, the CDR3 is TGTGCCAGCAGTCGACGGACAGGGGTTTGGGCAACTAATGAAAAACTGTTTTTT. Translation: CASSRRTGVWATNEKLFF. Full variable domain (remainder filled in from reference TRBV7-2 and TRBJ1-4): GAGVSQSPSNKVTEKGKDVELRCDPISGHTALYWYRQSLGQGLEFLIYFQGNSAPDKSGLPSDRFSAERTGGSVSTLTIQRTQQEDSAVYLCASSRRTGVWATNEKLFFGSGTQLSVL.

The chain is built from TRBV7-9 and TRBJ2-1; weak D call: TRBD2 (5 bases). The CDR3 extends over 15 amino acids. Germline lookup yields CDR1 SEHNR and CDR2 FQNEAQ (reference sequence). V lost 2 bases to trimming and J lost 4 bases, with 12 bases between them. CDR3 sequence: CASSLYAGQYNEQFF. The CDR3 DNA is TGTGCCAGCAGCTTATATGCGGGCCAATACAATGAGCAGTTCTTC.

The chain carries TRBV2 and TRBJ1-4, with TRBD1 as a possible D gene (5 bases). The V and J ends lost 7 bases and 0 bases respectively, with 15 bases between them. CDR3 length equals 16 residues. Germline V gives CDR1 SNHLY, CDR2 FYNNEI. In DNA, the CDR3 is TGTGCCAGCATACCAGGGTCCCCTCCAACTAATGAAAAACTGTTTTTT. Its translation: CASIPGSPPTNEKLFF.

This clone was seen a handful of times. V is TRBV5-4 and J is TRBJ1-5; D is unresolved. Trimming took off 4 bases at V and 5 bases at J, with 22 bases between the two ends. This CDR3 spans 17 amino acids. CDR1 and CDR2 (germline): SGHNT, YYREEE (reference sequence). The CDR3 nucleotides are TGTGCCAGCAGCGGCGAGGGTTCGGAGCGCCCCTATCAGCCCCAGCATTTT. As protein: CASSGEGSERPYQPQHF.

The chain recombines TRBV15 with TRBJ1-5; 8 positions match TRBD1. Unmatched junction bases numbered 8, after V lost 4 bases and J lost 3 bases. The CDR3 loop spans 16 amino acids. Germline V CDR1 and CDR2: LNHNV, YYDKDF (reference sequence). DNA of the CDR3: TGTGCCACCAGCACCGGAGACAGGGGAGCCAATCAGCCCCAGCATTTT. It codes for CATSTGDRGANQPQHF.

This clone was seen a single time. CDR3 bases: TGCGCCAGCAGCTTGGATCCGGGAAGCTCCTACAATGAGCAGTTCTTC. It specifies CASSLDPGSSYNEQFF. The chain uses TRBV5-1 and TRBJ2-1; tentatively, D is TRBD2 (5 bases). Germline CDR1 and CDR2: SGHRS and YFSETQ. Deletions cut 0 bases from V and 0 bases from J, with 10 bases between. The CDR3 consists of 16 residues.

The chain is built from TRBV6-1 and TRBJ2-5; weak D call: TRBD1 (5 bases). The CDR3 loop spans 15 amino acids. Trimming cost V 6 bases and J 4 bases, with 18 bases left between them. Germline V lookup: CDR1 MNHNS, CDR2 SASEGT. CDR3 protein: CASRQRGRWGETQYF. The CDR3 coding sequence is TGTGCCAGCAGACAAAGGGGCAGGTGGGGAGAGACCCAGTACTTC.

This clone showed up just once. The rearrangement links TRBV19 to TRBJ1-1; 7 positions match TRBD1. The germline V gene encodes CDR1 LNHDA and CDR2 SQIVND (reference sequence). V lost 7 bases to trimming and J lost 1 base; unmatched junction nucleotides: 9. The CDR3 runs to 15 residues. The CDR3 DNA reads as TGTGCCAGTACCATCTACCGGGACAGGAACACTGAAGCTTTCTTT. As protein: CASTIYRDRNTEAFF.

This chain connects TRBV6-6 to TRBJ2-1; D is unclear. This CDR3 contains 10 residues. Looked up from germline, CDR1 is MNHNY and CDR2 is SVGAGI (reference sequence). The CDR3: CAIGATEQFF. DNA for the CDR3: TGTGCAATAGGAGCTACTGAGCAGTTCTTC.

V and J are TRBV4-2 and TRBJ2-5; D ambiguous. V was trimmed by 1 base and J by 4 bases, leaving 10 bases between them. The germline CDR1 and CDR2 sequences are LGHNA and YNFKEQ. The CDR3 is 14 amino acids. CDR3 nucleotide sequence: TGTGCCAGCAGCCAAGCAGTAGCTACAGAGACCCAGTACTTC. It codes for CASSQAVATETQYF.

The chain links TRBV2 to TRBJ2-1, with a possible D match to TRBD2 (5 bases). From germline, CDR1 is SNHLY and CDR2 FYNNEI. The CDR3 spans 14 residues. The V end was cut by 7 bases, the J end by 6 bases, with 16 bases between. The CDR3 DNA is TGTGCCAGCATTGGTGCGGGTGGGATCAATGAGCAGTTCTTC. Its protein product is CASIGAGGINEQFF.

The gene calls are TRBV18 and TRBJ1-2; TRBD1 might be the D (5 bases). Trimming pared 5 bases from V and 6 bases from J, leaving 16 bases between. Germline V gene lookup returns CDR1 KGHSH and CDR2 LQKENI. The CDR3 runs to 14 residues. The chain's CDR3 is CASSTGAGGDGYTF. CDR3 sequence (DNA): TGTGCCAGCTCAACCGGGGCCGGCGGGGATGGCTACACCTTC.

The gene calls are TRBV29-1 and TRBJ2-3; the match to TRBD1 covers 8 bases. The CDR3 runs to 13 residues. V lost 5 bases, J lost 4 bases, and 5 bases stayed unmatched. From germline, CDR1 is SQVTM and CDR2 ANQGSEA. This chain's CDR3 is CSVSTGVADTQYF. As DNA, the CDR3 is TGCAGCGTTTCGACAGGGGTGGCAGATACGCAGTATTTT.

V gene TRBV7-9 combines with J gene TRBJ1-1; no firm D call. The CDR3 totals 15 residues. From germline, CDR1 is SEHNR and CDR2 FQNEAQ (reference sequence). V dropped 5 bases and J dropped 0 bases, with 13 bases sitting between them. CDR3 in DNA: TGTGCCAGCAGCCCATTGACTCAGATGAACACTGAAGCTTTCTTT. Translation gives CASSPLTQMNTEAFF. Looking up the rest from reference TRBV7-9 and TRBJ1-1 gives the full variable domain: DTGVSQNPRHKITKRGQNVTFRCDPISEHNRLYWYRQTLGQGPEFLTYFQNEAQLEKSRLLSDRFSAERPKGSFSTLEIQRTEQGDSAMYLCASSPLTQMNTEAFFGQGTRLTVV.

This clone turned up a few times. The chain's CDR3 is CASNPAGDNQPQHF. In DNA, the CDR3 is TGTGCCAGCAACCCGGCAGGGGACAATCAGCCCCAGCATTTT. The chain carries TRBV6-5 and TRBJ1-5, with TRBD1 as a possible D gene (6 bases). The CDR3 length is 14 residues. Per germline, CDR1 MNHEY and CDR2 SVGAGI. The ends were cut back, 7 bases at V and 3 bases at J, with 13 bases in the middle.